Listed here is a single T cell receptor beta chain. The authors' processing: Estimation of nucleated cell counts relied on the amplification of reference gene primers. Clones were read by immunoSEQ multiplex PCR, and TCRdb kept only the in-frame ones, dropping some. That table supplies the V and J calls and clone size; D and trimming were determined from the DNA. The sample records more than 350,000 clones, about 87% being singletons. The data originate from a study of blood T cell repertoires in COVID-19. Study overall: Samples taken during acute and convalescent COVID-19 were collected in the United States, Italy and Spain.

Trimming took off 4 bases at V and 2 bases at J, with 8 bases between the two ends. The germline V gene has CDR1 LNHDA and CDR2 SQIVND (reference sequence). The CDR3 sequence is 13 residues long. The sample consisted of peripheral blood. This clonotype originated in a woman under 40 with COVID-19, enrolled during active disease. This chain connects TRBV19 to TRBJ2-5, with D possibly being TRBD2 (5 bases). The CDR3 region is CASSRERQETQYF. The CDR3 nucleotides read TGTGCCAGTAGTAGGGAGAGACAAGAGACCCAGTACTTC.